This T cell receptor (beta chain) was identified during a study of cytomegalovirus exposure and HLA in healthy donors. Study-level results: An ancestry cluster, one associated with Asian ancestry, reportedly showed fewer N-insertions than the roughly 670-donor mean in a later analysis. Based on reports, TCR beta sequences accurately predicted HLA-A and HLA-B alleles for most subjects. Cytomegalovirus-associated TCR beta chains were listed, numbering more than 150.

Both 60 Vbeta primers and 13 Jbeta primers went into the PCR. Clones were sequenced by immunoSEQ multiplex PCR, and TCRdb holds only the in-frame ones, with some missing. Here the sample spans approximately 170,000 clones, roughly 80% being singletons. To note about this clone: Its antigen remains unknown.

CDR3 length: 14 amino acids. V lost 2 bases to trimming and J lost 2 bases, with 8 bases between them. Germline V lookup: CDR1 SGHDT, CDR2 YYEEEE. All donors participated as healthy donors of bone marrow. This sequence was found in a middle-aged man in good health and CMV-seropositive. Sequencing used PBMCs. The rearrangement links TRBV5-6 to TRBJ1-3; D is uncertain. CDR3 residues: CASSLKGAGNTIYF. In DNA, the CDR3 is TGTGCCAGCAGCTTAAAGGGAGCTGGAAACACCATATATTTT.